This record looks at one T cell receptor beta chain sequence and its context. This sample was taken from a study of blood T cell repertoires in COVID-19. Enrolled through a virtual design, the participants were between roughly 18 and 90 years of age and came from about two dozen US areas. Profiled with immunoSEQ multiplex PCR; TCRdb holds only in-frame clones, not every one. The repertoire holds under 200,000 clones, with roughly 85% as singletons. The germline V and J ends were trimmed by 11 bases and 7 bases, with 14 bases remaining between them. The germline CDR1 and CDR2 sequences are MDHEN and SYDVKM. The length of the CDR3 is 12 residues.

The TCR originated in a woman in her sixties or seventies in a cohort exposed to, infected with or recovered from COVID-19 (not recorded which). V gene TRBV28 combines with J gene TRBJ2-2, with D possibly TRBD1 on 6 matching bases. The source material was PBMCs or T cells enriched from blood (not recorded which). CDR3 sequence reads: CARRGFIGELFF. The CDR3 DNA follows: TGTGCCCGAAGGGGGTTTATCGGGGAGCTGTTTTTT.